The 20 T cell receptor beta chains presented below share a single source sample, sequenced in a study of shared T cell receptors in the human thymus. Here immunoSEQ multiplex PCR was the method, and the copy in TCRdb shows in-frame clones only, minus some. The sample carries about 610,000 clones, roughly 90% recorded once. A further study also used this sample, focusing on human thymus T cells.

The sample taken for sequencing was thymocytes. These receptors were taken from a boy younger than two with a congenital heart defect.

Only one count was recorded for this clone. The gene calls are TRBV25-1 and TRBJ1-2; 7 nucleotides match TRBD1. Germline V gene lookup returns CDR1 MGHDK and CDR2 SYGVNS. The CDR3 loop spans 14 amino acids. J gave up 5 bases and V 5 bases, and 8 bases lay outside the gene matches. As DNA, the CDR3 is TGTGCCAGCAGTAAATGGGACAGCGGGTATGGCTACACCTTC. Protein sequence: CASSKWDSGYGYTF.

The count of this clone is one. The chain uses TRBV27 and TRBJ1-5; no firm D call. The CDR3 has 16 amino acids. The germline V gene encodes CDR1 MNHEY and CDR2 SMNVEV (reference sequence). V was trimmed by 4 bases and J by 3 bases, leaving 16 bases between them. This CDR3 reads CASSSGRESINQPQHF. The DNA for the CDR3 is TGTGCCAGCAGTTCCGGACGGGAGTCCATCAATCAGCCCCAGCATTTT.

The chain has TRBV6-5 and TRBJ1-2; a weak D match, TRBD1 (5 bases). This CDR3 has 14 amino acids. In germline, CDR1 is MNHEY, CDR2 SVGAGI. Trimming stripped 0 bases from V and 4 bases from J, with 9 bases between. The CDR3: CASSYSAGLYGYTF. The DNA of the CDR3 is TGTGCCAGCAGTTACTCAGCAGGGCTCTATGGCTACACCTTC.

V and J are TRBV20-1 and TRBJ2-2; D is unclear. Germline CDR1 reads DFQATT; CDR2 reads SNEGSKA (reference sequence). This CDR3 region has 11 residues. V lost 3 bases to trimming and J lost 5 bases, with 4 bases between them. In DNA form, the CDR3 reads TGCAGTGCTAGCAGTACCGGGGAGCTGTTTTTT. It yields the protein CSASSTGELFF.

V is TRBV7-2 and J is TRBJ2-7; 10 positions agree with TRBD2. Per the germline V gene, CDR1 is SGHTA and CDR2 is FQGNSA. Unmatched junction bases numbered 7, after V lost 6 bases and J lost 2 bases. The CDR3 is 15 residues long. The CDR3 sequence is CASRGSGRLPYEQYF. The CDR3 DNA reads as TGTGCCAGCAGGGGTAGCGGGAGGCTCCCCTACGAGCAGTACTTC.

The chain links TRBV5-6 to TRBJ2-5; D may be TRBD2 (6 bases). Gene TRBJ2-7 matches the end of the DNA better, so the J call may be wrong. From germline, CDR1 is SGHDT and CDR2 YYEEEE. This CDR3 has 17 residues. This CDR3 reads CASSTGRLPGSSYEQYF. The CDR3 nucleotides are TGTGCCAGCAGCACCGGACGCCTTCCCGGGAGCTCCTACGAGCAGTACTTC.

The chain has TRBV25-1 and TRBJ1-2; D not resolved. Germline V CDR1 and CDR2: MGHDK, SYGVNS. Trimming stripped 1 base from V and 4 bases from J, with 22 bases between. The CDR3 is 18 residues long. CDR3 nucleotides: TGTGCCAGCAGTGAATCCCCCCCACCGGCTCGAGGATCCTATGGCTACACCTTC. Its protein product is CASSESPPPARGSYGYTF.

The chain employs TRBV4-2 and TRBJ2-1; 7 nucleotides align to TRBD1. Germline V CDR1 and CDR2: LGHNA, YNFKEQ. The CDR3 contains 18 residues. J lost 2 bases, V lost 4 bases, and 14 bases had no gene match. The CDR3 DNA is TGTGCCAGCAGCCCAGAGAATCCGGACAGGAAGACCTACAATGAGCAGTTCTTC. As protein: CASSPENPDRKTYNEQFF.

This chain connects TRBV28 to TRBJ2-1, with D possibly being TRBD2 (5 bases). Germline assignment: CDR1 MDHEN and CDR2 SYDVKM. V lost 3 bases and J 8 bases, leaving 17 bases between the germline ends. The CDR3 runs 15 residues. CDR3 region: CASSLPGDARDEQFF. The CDR3 coding sequence is TGTGCCAGCAGTTTGCCCGGGGATGCTCGGGATGAGCAGTTCTTC.

The chain links TRBV5-1 to TRBJ2-3, with 12 positions matching TRBD2. CDR1 is SGHRS, CDR2 YFSETQ, per germline. This CDR3 contains 16 residues. V was pared by 3 bases and J by 6 bases, with 8 bases of the junction left unmatched. The CDR3 DNA is TGCGCCAGCAGCTGGTCTAGCGGGAGGGCCGGCGATACGCAGTATTTT. Translation: CASSWSSGRAGDTQYF.

The J gene is TRBJ2-5, the V gene TRBV6-6, with D maybe TRBD2 (6 bases). The germline gives CDR1 MNHNY, CDR2 SVGAGI (reference sequence). V shed 6 bases and J shed 5 bases, with 16 bases lying between them. This CDR3 is built from 14 residues. For the CDR3, the DNA is TGTGCCAGCAGATCCCCCGGGAGCCCGGAGACCCAGTACTTC. Its protein is CASRSPGSPETQYF.

The chain couples TRBV4-1 to TRBJ2-2, with TRBD1 matching over 7 bases. V was clipped by 5 bases and J by 6 bases; unmatched bases: 18. Germline CDR1 and CDR2: MGHRA and YSYEKL. The CDR3 spans 18 residues. CDR3 in DNA: TGCGCCAGCAGCTCCCACCAGGGGGAAAGGGCCAGACCCGGGGAGCTGTTTTTT. Translated: CASSSHQGERARPGELFF.

The chain is built from TRBV19 and TRBJ2-7; TRBD2 might be the D (6 bases). Looked up from germline, CDR1 is LNHDA and CDR2 is SQIVND (reference sequence). The ends were cut back, 10 bases at V and 0 bases at J, with 19 bases in the middle. This CDR3 comprises 15 residues. The CDR3 nucleotides are TGTGCCACCTCGGGGAGCCTAGCGCGCTCCTACGAGCAGTACTTC. Its translation: CATSGSLARSYEQYF.

CDR3 sequence: CASSTRDRVYGYTF. The CDR3 DNA is TGTGCCAGCAGCACCCGGGACAGGGTCTATGGCTACACCTTC. The genes are TRBV5-4 and TRBJ1-2; 9 nucleotides align to TRBD1. V was clipped by 4 bases and J by 4 bases; unmatched bases: 5. The CDR3 covers 14 residues. Germline CDR1 is SGHNT and CDR2 is YYREEE (reference sequence).

V usage is TRBV6-1 and J usage is TRBJ2-4; D not certain. The CDR3 sequence is 15 residues long. CDR1 and CDR2 from the germline V gene are MNHNS and SASEGT. Between the trimmed V and J ends, which lost 4 bases and 0 bases, there was a span of 10 bases. In DNA form, the CDR3 reads TGTGCCAGCAGTGTTGGGCAGCCAGCCAAAAACATTCAGTACTTC. Its translation is CASSVGQPAKNIQYF.

This chain links TRBV28 with TRBJ1-1; no clear D gene. The CDR3 consists of 12 residues. CDR1 MDHEN and CDR2 SYDVKM come from the germline V gene. V was pared by 7 bases and J by 4 bases, with 10 bases between. The CDR3 nucleotides are TGTGCCAGCAAGATAGGCGGCACTGAAGCTTTCTTT. Protein sequence: CASKIGGTEAFF.

The chain uses TRBV11-3 and TRBJ2-7, with a possible D match to TRBD1 (6 bases). The V end was cut by 5 bases, the J end by 3 bases, with 20 bases between. The CDR3 spans 16 residues. Germline-derived CDR1 and CDR2 are SGHNT and YENEEA. CDR3 bases: TGTGCCAGCAGCGCCAACGCTAGGGGGATCTACTACGAGCAGTACTTC. This codes for CASSANARGIYYEQYF.

The V call is TRBV6-1, the J call TRBJ1-1; weak D call: TRBD1 (5 bases). CDR3 length equals 12 residues. Deletions cut 11 bases from V and 2 bases from J, with 12 bases between. CDR1 is MNHNS and CDR2 is SASEGT in the germline V gene. The CDR3 DNA reads as TGTGCCCTTCAGGGACTTAACACTGAAGCTTTCTTT. Translated: CALQGLNTEAFF.

V and J are TRBV10-1 and TRBJ2-7; tentative D call: TRBD2 (5 bases). This CDR3 contains 15 residues. Trimming stripped 8 bases from V and 7 bases from J, with 24 bases between. The germline gives CDR1 WNHNN, CDR2 SYGVQD (reference sequence). The CDR3, as DNA: TGCGCCAGCTCGACGCCTAAAAGAGGGCGGCAGGAGCAGTACTTC. Protein sequence: CASSTPKRGRQEQYF.

This sequence joins TRBV27 and TRBJ2-7; maybe TRBD1 (5 bases). CDR1 is MNHEY, CDR2 SMNVEV, per germline (reference sequence). The CDR3 is 14 residues long. V lost 5 bases to trimming and J lost 4 bases, with 15 bases between them. CDR3 DNA: TGTGCCAGCAGTCCCTACCAGGGTTCTTACGAGCAGTACTTC. Protein product: CASSPYQGSYEQYF.